A selection of T cell receptor beta chains follows, all from one sample in a study of blood T cell repertoires in COVID-19. Clones were read by immunoSEQ multiplex PCR, and TCRdb kept only the in-frame ones, dropping some. The sample includes over 100,000 clones, around 86% of them seen just once. The sample was peripheral blood. These receptors all stem from a man aged 40-55 years with acute or convalescent COVID-19. Both conserved end residues are part of each CDR3. The D gene is left open where the match is weak. Part of the rows lack a size; the others show once, few, many or a class for expanded clones.

TGTGCCAGTAGTCCTCCGGGGTACACTGAAGCTTTCTTT,CASSPPGYTEAFF,TRBJ1-1,NA,NA,TRBV19
TGTGCCAGCACTGAACTCACCGGGGGAACCGGGGAGCTGTTTTTT,CASTELTGGTGELFF,TRBJ2-2,NA,NA,TRBV2
TGTGCCAGCAGTTATACAGGGGGCACTGAAGCTTTCTTT,CASSYTGGTEAFF,TRBJ1-1,TRBD1,NA,TRBV6-5
TGTGCCAGCAGTTACCGAGGCAATCGGATTTCTTATGGCTACACCTTC,CASSYRGNRISYGYTF,TRBJ1-2,NA,NA,TRBV6-5
TGTGCCTGGAAGTTTGGACTAGCGGGAGATTACGAGCAGTACTTC,CAWKFGLAGDYEQYF,TRBJ2-7,TRBD2,NA,TRBV30
TGCAGTGCTAGTGGGCAGGGTTCGAACACCATATATTTT,CSASGQGSNTIYF,TRBJ1-3,NA,NA,TRBV20-1
TGTGCCAGCAGTGAAGGACATCAAGAGACCCAGTACTTC,CASSEGHQETQYF,TRBJ2-5,NA,NA,TRBV2
TGTGCCAGCTCACCGAAGGGGGCTTTAAATGAAAAACTGTTTTTT,CASSPKGALNEKLFF,TRBJ1-4,TRBD1,many,TRBV18
TGTGCCAGCAGTTTGTCCTCAGGTGACTATGGCTACACCTTC,CASSLSSGDYGYTF,TRBJ1-2,NA,NA,TRBV7-2
TGTGCCAGCAGCTTAGTGGACGGGAAGACCCAGTACTTC,CASSLVDGKTQYF,TRBJ2-5,NA,NA,TRBV11-3
TGCGCCAGCAGTGAGGGGCCCCGATACGAGCAGTACTTC,CASSEGPRYEQYF,TRBJ2-7,NA,once,TRBV10-2
TGTGCCAGCGGCCAGGGACAGGCTAATGAAAAACTGTTTTTT,CASGQGQANEKLFF,TRBJ1-4,TRBD1,NA,TRBV2
TGTGCCAGCAGCTTGGACGGTGTCCTGAACACTGAAGCTTTCTTT,CASSLDGVLNTEAFF,TRBJ1-1,NA,few,TRBV5-4
TGTGCCAGCTCACCGGGACAGGAAGGCGGGGAGCTGTTTTTT,CASSPGQEGGELFF,TRBJ2-2,TRBD1,NA,TRBV18
TGTGCCAGCAGCTTATCCACCGGGACTAGCAATGAGCAGTTCTTC,CASSLSTGTSNEQFF,TRBJ2-1,TRBD2,NA,TRBV11-3
TGTGCCAGCAGCTTAGTCAGATCCGAGACCCAGTACTTC,CASSLVRSETQYF,TRBJ2-5,NA,NA,TRBV7-2
TGTGCCAGTAGTGCAAGGACTAGCGGGGGGGCTGAGCAGTTCTTC,CASSARTSGGAEQFF,TRBJ2-1,TRBD2,NA,TRBV19
TGTGCCAGCAGTTACTCGTATAGTCAAGAGACCCAGTACTTC,CASSYSYSQETQYF,TRBJ2-5,NA,many,TRBV6-5
TGTGCCTGGGCGCCTCTGGGGGCCCTCCTCACAGATACGCAGTATTTT,CAWAPLGALLTDTQYF,TRBJ2-3,NA,NA,TRBV30
TGTGCCAGCAGCGGGAGTAGTACGCAGTATTTT,CASSGSSTQYF,TRBJ2-3,NA,NA,TRBV11-2
TGTGCCAGCGGGACACACAATGAAAAACTGTTTTTT,CASGTHNEKLFF,TRBJ1-4,NA,NA,TRBV2
TGTGCCAGCAGCTCTACTTCCGGATCTGTAGGGGCCTACACCTTC,CASSSTSGSVGAYTF,TRBJ1-2,NA,NA,TRBV7-2
TGTGCCAGCAGCGTAGGAGTCGGGGCAACTAATGAAAAACTGTTTTTT,CASSVGVGATNEKLFF,TRBJ1-4,NA,NA,TRBV9
TGTGCCAGCACTCTATCGGGGGGGGCTGAAGCTTTCTTT,CASTLSGGAEAFF,TRBJ1-1,NA,NA,TRBV6-6
TGTGCCAGCAGTTTAGCTCTCCGCGAGCAGTACTTC,CASSLALREQYF,TRBJ2-7,NA,NA,TRBV12-3/TRBV12-4
TGCAGTGCTACCGGGTCTTATGGCTACACCTTC,CSATGSYGYTF,TRBJ1-2,NA,NA,TRBV20-1
TGTGCCAGCAGTCTTTACAGCACCGGGGAGCTGTTTTTT,CASSLYSTGELFF,TRBJ2-2,NA,many,TRBV11-3
TGTGCCAGCAGTTTATTTGGGGGAGGAAACTATGGCTACACCTTC,CASSLFGGGNYGYTF,TRBJ1-2,NA,NA,TRBV27
TGTGCCTGGAGTTACCTCGGGACTAGCGGTTCCTACAATGAGCAGTTCTTC,CAWSYLGTSGSYNEQFF,TRBJ2-1,TRBD2,NA,TRBV30
TGCGCCAGCACCCGGGACTTAAGCTCCTACGAGCAGTACTTC,CASTRDLSSYEQYF,TRBJ2-7,NA,NA,TRBV5-1
TGTGCCAGCAGCTACACATCGACAGGCCAAGAGACCCAGTACTTC,CASSYTSTGQETQYF,TRBJ2-5,NA,NA,TRBV7-9
TGCGCCAGCAGCCAATTGTCCAGCCGGGACAGGGCGCTCTATGGCTACACCTTC,CASSQLSSRDRALYGYTF,TRBJ1-2,TRBD1,NA,TRBV4-1
TGTGCCAGCACGCTAGCGGGAGGGGATGAGCAGTTCTTC,CASTLAGGDEQFF,TRBJ2-1,TRBD2,NA,TRBV6-5
TGTGCCAGTAGTATAGGTGGCTCAAGGGGGGGTCAGCCCCAGCATTTT,CASSIGGSRGGQPQHF,TRBJ1-5,NA,NA,TRBV19
TGTGCCAGCTCAGAGACAGGCAACTATGGCTACACCTTC,CASSETGNYGYTF,TRBJ1-2,NA,NA,TRBV18
TGTGCCAGCAGTCGCCCCCAGGGGTCTGGTAATTCACCCCTCCACTTT,CASSRPQGSGNSPLHF,TRBJ1-6,NA,NA,TRBV6-2/TRBV6-3
TGTGCTAGTGTCTCACCAGGGGGCAACACCGGGGAGCTGTTTTTT,CASVSPGGNTGELFF,TRBJ2-2,TRBD1,many,TRBV12-5
TGTGCCAGCAGCGCCCCTAGCGGGGAGAGCACAGATACGCAGTATTTT,CASSAPSGESTDTQYF,TRBJ2-3,TRBD2,NA,TRBV7-2
TGCGCCAGCAGTGAAAGCGGGAGGGCCTCCAATGAGCAGTTCTTC,CASSESGRASNEQFF,TRBJ2-1,TRBD2,NA,TRBV10-1
TGTGCCAGCAGTGAACCCGCGGGCCGACCCTACGAGCAGTACTTC,CASSEPAGRPYEQYF,TRBJ2-7,NA,few,TRBV6-1
TGCGCCAGCAGCCAAGGGACAGCTAACTATGGCTACACCTTC,CASSQGTANYGYTF,TRBJ1-2,NA,NA,TRBV4-3
TGTGCCAGTAGTATAGTGTTGGGGACAGGGATCACTGAAGCTTTCTTT,CASSIVLGTGITEAFF,TRBJ1-1,TRBD1,NA,TRBV19
TGTGCCAGCAGCCCTCTTCTAATCCACCGGGACACCAATCAGCCCCAGCATTTT,CASSPLLIHRDTNQPQHF,TRBJ1-5,NA,NA,TRBV6-2/TRBV6-3
TGTGCCAGCACTCTCTCACAGGGACCGAGCTCTGGAAACACCATATATTTT,CASTLSQGPSSGNTIYF,TRBJ1-3,NA,NA,TRBV2
TGCGCCAGCAGCTTTTCAGGGGCGAACTCCTACAATGAGCAGTTCTTC,CASSFSGANSYNEQFF,TRBJ2-1,NA,NA,TRBV5-1
TGTGCCAGCAGTCGAGGGACAGGGAGAAGCAATCAGCCCCAGCATTTT,CASSRGTGRSNQPQHF,TRBJ1-5,TRBD1,NA,TRBV6-6
TGTGCCAGCAGCCAAGAACCCCTAGCGGGAGCGTCCAATGAGCAGTTCTTC,CASSQEPLAGASNEQFF,TRBJ2-1,TRBD2,NA,TRBV3-1/TRBV3-2
TGTGCCAGCAGCGGACAGATGAACACTGAAGCTTTCTTT,CASSGQMNTEAFF,TRBJ1-1,NA,NA,TRBV6-5
TGTGCCACAGGGGACCCAGCGGGTGGAACAGATACGCAGTATTTT,CATGDPAGGTDTQYF,TRBJ2-3,NA,NA,TRBV24-1
TGTGCCAGCAGCTTAGCTAGCGGGAGTTTTGAGCAGTACTTC,CASSLASGSFEQYF,TRBJ2-7,TRBD2,many,TRBV7-9
TGTGCCAGCAGTCCCGGGACAGACACCGGGGAGCTGTTTTTT,CASSPGTDTGELFF,TRBJ2-2,TRBD1,NA,TRBV6-5
TGTGCCAGCCTACGAACCCACCAGGGGTCCGATGGCTACACCTTC,CASLRTHQGSDGYTF,TRBJ1-2,NA,NA,TRBV6-5
TGTGCCAGTAGTTCACAGGGGGGGACTGAAGCTTTCTTT,CASSSQGGTEAFF,TRBJ1-1,TRBD1,NA,TRBV19
TGTGCCACCAGCAGAGATCAGTTTTCGGGAGAGACCCAGTACTTC,CATSRDQFSGETQYF,TRBJ2-5,NA,NA,TRBV15
TGCGCCAGCAGGGAGGGACTAGCTTTCGATGAGCAGTTCTTC,CASREGLAFDEQFF,TRBJ2-1,TRBD2,NA,TRBV10-2
TGTGCCAGCAGCGTAACCGGGACAGTAAACACCGGGGAGCTGTTTTTT,CASSVTGTVNTGELFF,TRBJ2-2,TRBD1,NA,TRBV9
TGTGCCAGTAGAATGACAGGGGGCCCCCAGCCCCAGCATTTT,CASRMTGGPQPQHF,TRBJ1-5,TRBD1,NA,TRBV19
TGTGCCAGCAGCCTGTTAGCGGGCCTCTCCTACAATGAGCAGTTCTTC,CASSLLAGLSYNEQFF,TRBJ2-1,TRBD2,NA,TRBV7-2
TGTGCCAGCAGTTACTCCCTGGGACAGGGGGACACTGAAGCTTTCTTT,CASSYSLGQGDTEAFF,TRBJ1-1,TRBD1,NA,TRBV6-5
TGTGCCAGCAGTGAACTAGGCCTCTACGAGCAGTACTTC,CASSELGLYEQYF,TRBJ2-7,NA,NA,TRBV2